One and the same sample provided the 18 T cell receptor beta chains below, sequenced in a study of PD-1 blockade in classical Hodgkin lymphoma. With no exception, relapse followed autologous stem cell transplantation in all patients, and brentuximab vedotin exposure varied. Some clones are missing from TCRdb's copy, which holds only in-frame ones; the method was immunoSEQ multiplex PCR. This sample has 13,000 or so clones; about 91% occur once, and the top ten carry approximately 10%. Sequencing was performed on peripheral blood mononuclear cells (PBMCs), taken at baseline. These receptors were taken from a human donor with classical Hodgkin lymphoma.

This clone occurred a few times. The CDR3 region has the DNA TGTGCCAGCAGTGAAACCATAGACTACGAGCAGTACTTC. Translated, it gives CASSETIDYEQYF. The chain has TRBV6-1 and TRBJ2-7; the D is unclear. The V gene lost 2 bases and the J gene lost 3 bases, with 8 bases spanning the gap. From germline, CDR1 is MNHNS and CDR2 SASEGT. The CDR3 loop spans 13 amino acids.

The J gene is TRBJ2-7, the V gene TRBV2; D may match TRBD1 or TRBD2 (5 bases each). Germline CDR1 reads SNHLY; CDR2 reads FYNNEI. CDR3 length equals 16 residues. V was trimmed by 1 base and J by 2 bases, leaving 15 bases between them. The CDR3 DNA sequence: TGTGCCAGCAGTGAAGTAGGGACCCCGGACGCCTACGAGCAGTACTTC. As protein: CASSEVGTPDAYEQYF.

The V and J genes are TRBV30 and TRBJ2-1, with 15 bases fitting TRBD2. Unmatched junction bases numbered 3, after V lost 1 base and J lost 5 bases. The CDR3 is 16 residues long. The germline gives CDR1 GTSNPN, CDR2 SVGIG (reference sequence). CDR3 sequence reads: CAWSGGLAGGDNEQFF. For the CDR3, the DNA is TGTGCCTGGAGTGGCGGACTAGCGGGAGGGGACAATGAGCAGTTCTTC.

The CDR3 nucleotides read TGCGCCAGCAGCTTACTGACAGGGACGGGGAACACTGAAGCTTTCTTT. Protein: CASSLLTGTGNTEAFF. The rearrangement links TRBV5-1 to TRBJ1-1; TRBD1 matches 7 bases. The CDR3 is 16 residues long. Germline V gene data show CDR1 as SGHRS and CDR2 as YFSETQ. J lost 1 base, V lost 2 bases, and 8 bases had no gene match.

The rearrangement joins TRBV5-1 to TRBJ2-5; possible D gene TRBD2, 6 bases. This CDR3 region has 15 residues. Trimming took 4 bases from V and 5 from J, leaving 18 bases between them. CDR1 is SGHRS, CDR2 YFSETQ, per germline. CDR3 loop: CASSPTSLSQETQYF. The CDR3 coding sequence is TGCGCCAGCAGCCCGACTAGTCTCTCCCAGGAGACCCAGTACTTC.

The rearrangement joins TRBV28 to TRBJ1-4; TRBD1 is a possible D gene (6 bases). With 1 base removed from V and 8 bases from J, the gap between germline ends came to 17 bases. Germline V lookup: CDR1 MDHEN, CDR2 SYDVKM. This CDR3 is built from 16 residues. The CDR3 spells CASSLLGQEGVEKLFF. The CDR3 DNA reads TGTGCCAGCAGTTTATTGGGCCAGGAGGGGGTCGAAAAACTGTTTTTT.

The chain links TRBV10-1 to TRBJ1-5; 9 nucleotides align to TRBD1. The germline CDR1 and CDR2 sequences are WNHNN and SYGVQD (reference sequence). J lost 2 bases, V lost 10 bases, and 9 bases had no gene match. The CDR3 length is 15 residues. The CDR3 sequence: CANLNRGLCNQPQHF. In DNA, the CDR3 is TGCGCCAACCTTAACAGGGGGCTCTGCAATCAGCCCCAGCATTTT.

This chain uses TRBV6-6 with TRBJ2-3; 13 bases line up with TRBD2. This CDR3 comprises 16 residues. Germline V gene sequence: CDR1 MNHNY, CDR2 SVGAGI (reference sequence). With 7 bases clipped from V and 2 bases from J, the junction kept 6 bases outside the gene matches. The CDR3 protein is CASISGLAGATDTQYF. As DNA, the CDR3 is TGTGCCAGCATCTCCGGACTAGCGGGGGCCACAGATACGCAGTATTTT.

The chain has TRBV27 and TRBJ2-7, with 9 bases matching TRBD1. CDR1 and CDR2 from the germline V gene are MNHEY and SMNVEV (reference sequence). CDR3 size: 15 residues. The junction had 9 bases not matched to a gene; V was cut back by 3 bases and J by 6 bases. CDR3 in amino acids: CASSLSGTGLGEQYF. DNA for the CDR3: TGTGCCAGCAGTTTGTCCGGGACAGGGCTCGGCGAGCAGTACTTC.

The chain has TRBV12-5 and TRBJ2-2; 9 nucleotides align to TRBD1. Germline V gene sequence: CDR1 LGHNT, CDR2 FRNRAP. V shed 3 bases, J shed 3 bases, and the junction held 17 bases outside the gene matches. The CDR3 extends over 20 amino acids. Here the CDR3 reads CASGFHITSGTGRDTGELFF. The CDR3 DNA sequence: TGTGCTAGTGGTTTCCACATTACCTCCGGGACAGGGAGGGACACCGGGGAGCTGTTTTTT.

The sample holds one count of this clone. The J gene is TRBJ1-6, the V gene TRBV9; tentative D call: TRBD1 (6 bases). The CDR3 covers 17 residues. The ends were cut back, 0 bases at V and 8 bases at J, with 18 bases in the middle. Germline CDR1 and CDR2: SGDLS and YYNGEE. This chain's CDR3 is CASSVGVGHRSDSPLHF. The CDR3, as DNA: TGTGCCAGCAGCGTAGGGGTGGGACACAGGTCCGATTCACCCCTCCACTTT.

The CDR3 loop reads CASSLEGRTSINTEAFF. DNA of the CDR3: TGTGCCAGCAGCTTAGAGGGGCGAACTTCCATTAACACTGAAGCTTTCTTT. This sequence joins TRBV7-9 and TRBJ1-1, with D possibly matching TRBD1 (5 bases). The CDR3 totals 17 residues. V lost 1 base, J lost 2 bases, and 17 bases lay in between. The germline V gene has CDR1 SEHNR and CDR2 FQNEAQ (reference sequence).

The V gene is TRBV7-9, the J gene TRBJ1-2; D is uncertain. V shed 5 bases and J shed 8 bases, with 18 bases lying between them. This CDR3 is built from 14 residues. Germline CDR1 SEHNR, CDR2 FQNEAQ (reference sequence). In DNA form, the CDR3 reads TGTGCCAGCAGCGATCGAGGGAAGACTCACGGCTACACCTTC. Protein product: CASSDRGKTHGYTF.

V gene TRBV5-1 combines with J gene TRBJ1-6; D gene unclear. V was trimmed by 0 bases and J by 0 bases, leaving 10 bases between them. This CDR3 region has 17 residues. Germline V gene data show CDR1 as SGHRS and CDR2 as YFSETQ. DNA of the CDR3: TGCGCCAGCAGCTTGGCCGGGGAGCCCTCCTATAATTCACCCCTCCACTTT. Translated: CASSLAGEPSYNSPLHF.

This clone came up a few times. This chain connects TRBV20-1 to TRBJ1-1; D perhaps matches TRBD1 (5 bases). The V gene's germline CDR1 is DFQATT and CDR2 SNEGSKA (reference sequence). The V end was cut by 5 bases, the J end by 8 bases, with 12 bases between. This CDR3 contains 11 residues. The CDR3 sequence: CSACLTAEAFF. The CDR3 DNA sequence: TGCAGTGCTTGCCTGACAGCGGAAGCTTTCTTT.

The chain recombines TRBV4-1 with TRBJ1-6; D gene uncertain. Germline assignment: CDR1 MGHRA and CDR2 YSYEKL. V was clipped by 1 base and J by 8 bases, with 15 bases between them. The CDR3 covers 16 residues. CDR3 sequence: CASSQVPGVRDSPLHF. In DNA, the CDR3 is TGCGCCAGCAGCCAAGTGCCCGGGGTCCGGGATTCACCCCTCCACTTT.

The V gene is TRBV5-5, the J gene TRBJ2-3; no clear D gene. CDR3 size: 15 residues. The V gene lost 0 bases and the J gene lost 6 bases, with 14 bases spanning the gap. The germline V gene has CDR1 SGHKS and CDR2 YYEKEE (reference sequence). CDR3 in DNA: TGTGCCAGCAGCTTGGGGCCCCCAGTATCGGATACGCAGTATTTT. Protein sequence: CASSLGPPVSDTQYF.

This clone has just one count. The V call is TRBV15, the J call TRBJ2-3, with 8 bases fitting TRBD2. V lost 7 bases to trimming and J lost 4 bases; unmatched junction nucleotides: 4. From germline, CDR1 is LNHNV and CDR2 YYDKDF (reference sequence). This CDR3 comprises 13 residues. CDR3: CATTGGAADTQYF. The DNA of the CDR3 is TGTGCCACCACGGGGGGGGCCGCAGATACGCAGTATTTT.